This entry is about one T cell receptor (beta chain). A much larger clone differs by one base, so this may be a read error. One entry per CDR3 protein, called by TCRdb with MiXCR from the reads. The sample has approximately 240,000 distinct CDR3 sequences, around 28% seen once; the top ten hold around 6.8%. The sample belongs to a study of kidney transplant recipient with SARS-CoV-2 infection. Germline CDR1 MNHEY, CDR2 SMNVEV (reference sequence). This CDR3 contains 14 residues. Trimming pared 1 base from V and 5 bases from J, leaving 12 bases between. This specimen consisted of a blood sample, obtained at baseline and around day 110 from a kidney transplant recipient. The chain links TRBV27 to TRBJ2-7; D gene ambiguous. The source is a young adult male patient who had COVID-19 and was a kidney transplant recipient. These T cells may partly come from the graft donor. CDR3 region: CASSLFIGKHEQYF. CDR3 DNA: TGTGCCAGCAGTTTATTTATTGGGAAACACGAGCAGTACTTC.